These T cell receptor beta chains were read from a single sample in a study of breast tumors, draining lymph nodes, adjacent tissues. TCRdb redid the calling of the multiplex PCR reads with MiXCR, one entry per CDR3 protein. The sample contains 150,000 to 200,000 distinct CDR3 sequences, 30% to 40% of which appear only once. The source material was axillary lymph node tissue. The receptors were sampled from a female donor with breast cancer. Some clones in this sample may be carry-over from other donors' samples. Both conserved end residues are part of each CDR3. A D gene is named only where the DNA matches it firmly. Clone size is not always given. Where it is, it says once, few, many or a class for expanded clones.

>many|TRBJ1-5|NA|TRBV6-1
CASSSLKTQHF
TGTGCCAGCAGTTCTCTCAAGACCCAGCATTTT
>NA|TRBJ2-7|NA|TRBV7-3
CASSLRRGPSYEQYF
TGTGCCAGCAGCTTAAGACGGGGCCCCTCCTACGAGCAGTACTTC
>NA|TRBJ2-1|TRBD1|TRBV20-1
CSARDREDLRRFF
TGCAGTGCCCGGGACAGGGAAGATCTAAGGCGGTTCTTC
>many|TRBJ1-1|NA|TRBV29-1
CSCRVRTEAFF
TGCAGCTGCAGGGTACGGACTGAAGCTTTCTTT
>few|TRBJ2-5|NA|TRBV18
CASSPEAGRETQYF
TGTGCCAGCTCACCAGAGGCAGGGAGGGAGACCCAGTACTTC
>NA|TRBJ1-1|NA|TRBV18
CASSGAGGNTEAFF
TGTGCCAGCTCGGGCGCGGGTGGGAACACTGAAGCTTTCTTT
>many|TRBJ2-2|TRBD1|TRBV6-1
CASSDLGDRGTGELFF
TGTGCCAGCAGTGATTTAGGGGACAGGGGAACCGGGGAGCTGTTTTTT
>many|TRBJ2-3|NA|TRBV5-1
CASSQDPRQERTDTQYF
TGCGCCAGCAGCCAAGACCCTCGACAAGAGAGAACAGATACGCAGTATTTT
>NA|TRBJ1-2|NA|TRBV19
CASSIGEHGYTF
TGTGCCAGTAGTATAGGAGAACATGGCTACACCTTC
>NA|TRBJ2-3|NA|TRBV5-4
CASSPKGSDTQYF
TGTGCCAGCAGCCCAAAGGGCTCAGATACGCAGTATTTT
>many|TRBJ2-5|NA|TRBV5-1
CASSKGHSQETQYF
TGCGCCAGCAGCAAAGGACACTCTCAAGAGACCCAGTACTTC
>many|TRBJ2-3|NA|TRBV7-8
CASSLVQVRDTQYF
TGTGCCAGCAGCTTAGTGCAGGTCCGGGATACGCAGTATTTT
>many|TRBJ1-6|NA|TRBV24-1
CATSDLFGPLHF
TGTGCCACCAGTGATTTATTCGGACCCCTCCACTTT
>many|TRBJ2-1|NA|TRBV7-8
CASSKGRLPNEQFF
TGTGCCAGCAGCAAAGGGCGGTTGCCAAATGAGCAGTTCTTC
>many|TRBJ2-3|TRBD1|TRBV2
CASSFDRGQLDTQYF
TGTGCCAGCAGTTTCGACAGGGGCCAGCTAGATACGCAGTATTTT
>many|TRBJ2-2|TRBD2|TRBV9
CASSVAGGPVTGELFF
TGTGCCAGCAGCGTAGCGGGGGGGCCGGTCACCGGGGAGCTGTTTTTT
>many|TRBJ1-5|NA|TRBV6-6
CASSYRGQFGQPQHF
TGTGCCAGCAGTTACCGCGGACAGTTCGGTCAGCCCCAGCATTTT
>few|TRBJ2-1|TRBD2|TRBV29-1
CSVDSSGINSEQFF
TGCAGCGTTGATTCTAGCGGGATAAACAGTGAGCAGTTCTTC
>NA|TRBJ1-2|TRBD1|TRBV9
CASSVAGTGANYGYTF
TGTGCCAGCAGCGTAGCTGGGACAGGCGCTAACTATGGCTACACCTTC
>many|TRBJ2-3|NA|TRBV6-5
CASSLLGGPTDTQYF
TGTGCCAGCAGTCTACTCGGGGGACCCACAGATACGCAGTATTTT
>many|TRBJ1-4|TRBD1|TRBV5-1
CASSAGDRGLEKLFF
TGCGCCAGCAGCGCGGGAGACAGGGGGCTTGAAAAACTGTTTTTT
>many|TRBJ2-3|TRBD2|TRBV9
CASSLGAGTSGGTTDTQYF
TGTGCCAGCAGCTTAGGAGCTGGGACTAGCGGGGGGACCACAGATACGCAGTATTTT
>NA|TRBJ2-5|TRBD2|TRBV6-1
CASSPGTTIWETQYF
TGTGCCAGCAGCCCGGGGACTACCATATGGGAGACCCAGTACTTC
>many|TRBJ1-2|NA|TRBV5-1
CASSLEGQIDGYTF
TGCGCCAGCAGCTTGGAAGGACAGATAGATGGCTACACCTTC
>many|TRBJ2-2|NA|TRBV6-2/TRBV6-3
CASSPTVAKTGELFF
TGTGCCAGCAGCCCCACCGTGGCCAAAACCGGGGAGCTGTTTTTT
>many|TRBJ2-1|NA|TRBV28
CATGRSPTNEQFF
TGTGCCACCGGGCGGTCCCCTACCAATGAGCAGTTCTTC
>NA|TRBJ1-1|NA|TRBV9
CASSANGRGVTEAFF
TGTGCCAGCAGCGCCAACGGACGGGGTGTGACTGAAGCTTTCTTT
>many|TRBJ2-1|NA|TRBV19
CASRATGDKFF
TGTGCCAGTCGAGCGACGGGGGATAAGTTCTTC
>NA|TRBJ1-1|NA|TRBV7-3
CASSLTPTGNTEAFF
TGTGCCAGCAGCTTGACCCCGACAGGCAACACTGAAGCTTTCTTT
>many|TRBJ2-7|TRBD1|TRBV19
CASSTPRDRPGIELYEQYF
TGTGCCAGTAGTACCCCCCGGGACAGGCCCGGAATCGAACTATACGAGCAGTACTTC
>NA|TRBJ2-5|NA|TRBV20-1
CSASSGIDTQYFGDGTQETQYF
NA
>many|TRBJ2-3|NA|TRBV5-1
CASSLAPDSGYSTDTQYF
TGCGCCAGCAGCTTGGCGCCAGATAGCGGATATAGCACAGATACGCAGTATTTT
>few|TRBJ1-3|NA|TRBV6-5
CASSHAFGNTIYF
TGTGCCAGCAGTCACGCGTTCGGAAACACCATATATTTT
>NA|TRBJ2-5|TRBD2|TRBV20-1
CSASSASGRAQEAQYF
TGCAGTGCTAGTTCGGCGAGCGGGAGGGCTCAAGAGGCCCAGTACTTC